This passage covers 18 T cell receptor beta chains from one sample sequenced in a study of vaccination effects on CD4 cells after COVID-19. Measured with immunoSEQ multiplex PCR; TCRdb has only the in-frame clones, and not every one. The sample records around 83,000 clones, roughly 74% being singletons. Pools of viral peptides were used by the ViraFEST assay to expand antigen-specific CD4+ T cells ahead of sequencing. The authors isolated CD4+ T cells after about 10 days of culture. Antigens of these TCRs are unknown. Material: CD4+ T cells from PBMCs cultured with HCoV-229E spike peptides, obtained before COVID-19 vaccination. These receptors originate from a human donor who received a COVID-19 vaccine.

V usage is TRBV6-5 and J usage is TRBJ1-3; D is possibly TRBD1 (6 bases). V shed 7 bases and J shed 0 bases, with 13 bases lying between them. CDR3 length equals 15 residues. Germline V CDR1 and CDR2: MNHEY, SVGAGI. This CDR3 is CASTSDRLSGNTIYF. The CDR3 region has the DNA TGTGCCAGCACCTCCGACAGGCTCTCTGGAAACACCATATATTTT.

CDR3 nucleotides: TGTGCCACCAGTGATATTGGCACCGGGGAGCTGTTTTTT. Encoded protein: CATSDIGTGELFF. This chain joins TRBV24-1 and TRBJ2-2; D ambiguous. Germline V gene data show CDR1 as KGHDR and CDR2 as SFDVKD. This CDR3 is built from 13 residues. Trimming pared 3 bases from V and 4 bases from J, leaving 5 bases between.

V gene TRBV29-1 combines with J gene TRBJ2-5; D unresolved. The V gene lost 4 bases and the J gene lost 6 bases, with 12 bases spanning the gap. This CDR3 region has 12 residues. CDR1 and CDR2 from the germline V gene are SQVTM and ANQGSEA. The CDR3 coding sequence is TGCAGCGTTGTCGGCGATGGGAAGACCCAGTACTTC. It is translated as CSVVGDGKTQYF. The full variable domain, in which reference TRBV29-1 and TRBJ2-5 provide the parts outside the CDR3, is SAVISQKPSRDICQRGTSLTIQCQVDSQVTMMFWYRQQPGQSLTLIATANQGSEATYESGFVIDKFPISRPNLTFSTLTVSNMSPEDSSIYLCSVVGDGKTQYFGPGTRLLVL.

The chain combines TRBV5-5 with TRBJ1-1; D remains unclear. CDR3 length: 18 residues. V lost 0 bases to trimming and J lost 0 bases, with 18 bases between them. From germline, CDR1 is SGHKS and CDR2 YYEKEE (reference sequence). The CDR3, as DNA: TGTGCCAGCAGCTTGGTTGGGAGTCCAGTGGGAATGAACACTGAAGCTTTCTTT. Translated, it gives CASSLVGSPVGMNTEAFF.

The chain joins TRBV5-8 to TRBJ1-5; 10 nucleotides align to TRBD1. V shed 4 bases, J shed 7 bases, and the junction held 14 bases outside the gene matches. CDR3 length: 17 amino acids. Per germline, CDR1 SGHTS and CDR2 YDEGEE. CDR3 coding DNA: TGTGCCAGCAGCCCTCCCCGCGGGACAGGGGATGTCCAGCCCCAGCATTTT. Protein sequence: CASSPPRGTGDVQPQHF.

This clone appeared once. The V and J genes are TRBV7-9 and TRBJ2-7; the D is unclear. The V gene lost 2 bases and the J gene lost 0 bases, with 20 bases spanning the gap. This CDR3 is 18 amino acids long. Germline CDR1 and CDR2: SEHNR and FQNEAQ (reference sequence). DNA of the CDR3: TGTGCCAGCAGCTTATGGGAAGGAGAACGCCCTAGCTCCTACGAGCAGTACGTC. It encodes CASSLWEGERPSSYEQYV.

The chain links TRBV5-5 to TRBJ2-3; 8 bases are shared with TRBD2. CDR3 length: 16 amino acids. Germline V gives CDR1 SGHKS, CDR2 YYEKEE (reference sequence). With V trimmed by 5 bases and J by 0 bases, 8 bases remained unmatched. As DNA, the CDR3 is TGTGCCAGCAGTTATGTAGCGGGGACAAGCACAGATACGCAGTATTTT. It codes for CASSYVAGTSTDTQYF.

The J gene is TRBJ2-2, the V gene TRBV2; TRBD1 aligns across 7 bases. The CDR3 spans 14 residues. V was pared by 8 bases and J by 1 base, with 4 bases of the junction left unmatched. CDR1 SNHLY and CDR2 FYNNEI come from the germline V gene. CDR3 region: CASVRTGNTGELFF. In DNA, the CDR3 is TGTGCCAGCGTTAGGACAGGGAACACCGGGGAGCTGTTTTTT.

The rearrangement links TRBV6-1 to TRBJ2-7; D is undetermined. The CDR3 has 14 amino acids. The V end lost 1 base, the J end lost 3 bases, and 10 bases lay between the germline ends. Germline loops: CDR1 MNHNS, CDR2 SASEGT. CDR3 sequence reads: CASSEGSRFYEQYV. The CDR3 DNA follows: TGTGCCAGCAGTGAAGGGAGTCGTTTCTACGAGCAGTACGTC.

CDR3 sequence: CSVASGGLNTGELFF. In DNA form, the CDR3 reads TGCAGCGTTGCCTCGGGGGGCTTGAACACCGGGGAGCTGTTTTTT. The chain is built from TRBV29-1 and TRBJ2-2; D possibly corresponds to TRBD2 (7 bases). Trimming removed 4 bases at V and 1 base at J, with 13 bases between. The CDR3 has 15 amino acids. CDR1 and CDR2 (germline): SQVTM, ANQGSEA.

The chain is built from TRBV7-2 and TRBJ1-3, with TRBD1 identical over 8 bases. Germline V gene sequence: CDR1 SGHTA, CDR2 FQGNSA. CDR3 length: 15 residues. Trimming at V came to 3 bases and at J to 4 bases, leaving 5 bases not matched to a gene. The CDR3 DNA sequence: TGTGCCAGCAGCTTGAGGACAGGGCAGGGAAACACCATATATTTT. It translates to CASSLRTGQGNTIYF.

The V call is TRBV5-1, the J call TRBJ2-3; 7 positions agree with TRBD2. CDR1 is SGHRS, CDR2 YFSETQ, per germline. This CDR3 region has 15 residues. The V segment lost 4 bases and the J segment 6 bases; nucleotides outside the gene matches: 11. The CDR3 is CASSQLKLASDTQYF. The CDR3 DNA sequence: TGCGCCAGCAGCCAACTTAAACTAGCGTCGGATACGCAGTATTTT.

The rearrangement uses TRBV7-9 and TRBJ1-1; D is unresolved. V was clipped by 2 bases and J by 0 bases, with 10 bases between them. The CDR3 has 15 residues. CDR1 is SEHNR, CDR2 FQNEAQ, per germline (reference sequence). DNA of the CDR3: TGTGCCAGCAGCTTATTAGAGACAATGAACACTGAAGCTTTCTTT. Translation: CASSLLETMNTEAFF.

The V gene is TRBV5-6, the J gene TRBJ1-4; D not resolved. Trimming stripped 0 bases from V and 7 bases from J, with 13 bases between. Germline V CDR1 and CDR2: SGHDT, YYEEEE. The CDR3 has 15 amino acids. The CDR3 DNA follows: TGTGCCAGCAGCTTGGACAAGGGTGTGGGTGAAAAACTGTTTTTT. This gives the protein CASSLDKGVGEKLFF.

The J gene is TRBJ1-3, the V gene TRBV7-9, with 8 bases lining up with TRBD1. Trimming took 3 bases from V and 4 from J; bases not matched to a gene: 8. The CDR3 spans 16 residues. CDR1 is SEHNR, CDR2 FQNEAQ, per germline (reference sequence). The CDR3 is CASSLATGEGGNTIYF. The CDR3 DNA follows: TGTGCCAGCAGCTTGGCGACAGGGGAGGGAGGAAACACCATATATTTT.

This clone appeared once. The chain links TRBV9 to TRBJ2-3; weak D call: TRBD2 (7 bases). Germline CDR1 SGDLS, CDR2 YYNGEE. V lost 4 bases, J lost 7 bases, and 16 bases lay in between. The CDR3 consists of 14 residues. The chain's CDR3 is CASSSAGAMNTQYF. The CDR3, as DNA: TGTGCCAGCAGCTCCGCGGGGGCGATGAATACGCAGTATTTT.

This chain joins TRBV5-4 and TRBJ2-2; the match to TRBD1 covers 12 bases. Germline V gene lookup returns CDR1 SGHNT and CDR2 YYREEE (reference sequence). Trimming cost V 4 bases and J 4 bases; bases outside gene matches: 11. This CDR3 spans 18 amino acids. The CDR3 sequence is CASSPDGGTGGTTGELFF. CDR3 coding DNA: TGTGCCAGCAGCCCGGATGGGGGGACAGGGGGCACCACCGGGGAGCTGTTTTTT.

This clone was found once. The genes are TRBV6-5 and TRBJ2-7, with no clear D. The CDR3 length is 11 residues. V gave up 8 bases and J gave up 0 bases, with 5 bases separating them. CDR1 and CDR2 (germline): MNHEY, SVGAGI. The CDR3 spells CASGDSYEQYV. CDR3 in DNA: TGTGCCAGCGGGGACTCCTACGAGCAGTACGTC.